The T cell receptor beta chain under discussion was sequenced for a study of blood T cell repertoires in COVID-19. As for the study in general: PBMCs, B-cell-depleted T cells, or T cells were the source of the cDNA or gDNA that made up the material.

The CDR3 loop spans 12 amino acids. Germline lookup yields CDR1 MDHEN and CDR2 SYDVKM. Trimming removed 3 bases from V and 4 bases from J, with 3 bases in between. Those enrolled in Seattle joined during active infection and were followed longitudinally afterward. Per the original data handling: Using reference gene primer amplification, nucleated cell counts were estimated. The table came from immunoSEQ multiplex PCR; TCRdb's copy has only in-frame clones and leaves some out. The D gene and trimming were derived from the DNA, and the V and J assignments and clone size from that table. Of just under 65,000 clones detected, around 80% appear once; the ten largest clones hold over 12%.

The clonotype originates from a man between 60 and 70 years old with COVID-19, enrolled during active disease. The material sequenced was peripheral blood. This chain links TRBV28 with TRBJ1-4; D remains unclear. In DNA form, the CDR3 reads TGTGCCAGCAGTTTCTTTAATGAAAAACTGTTTTTT. Protein product: CASSFFNEKLFF.